A single sample gave rise to the 29 T cell receptor beta chains below, sequenced in a study of blood T cells in healthy people across ages (dated by TCRdb to 2014 to 2015). The method was 5' RACE. The reads were generated on an Illumina HiSeq 2500. A second 7 to 11 cycle PCR used a sample-barcoded 5' primer and a J-beta primer mix. TCRdb cleaned the public reads at Q25 with fastp, built clones with MiXCR and kept in-frame beta chains. Every CDR3 protein is listed once, alongside the most common genes and DNA of its rows. The sample yields around 1.5 million distinct CDR3 sequences; around 35% were counted once. Roughly 10% of the sample rests with the top ten. The sequenced material came from blood. Receptor source: a woman aged 25 to 39 in good health.

This clonotype showed up many times. This chain joins TRBV10-3 and TRBJ2-5, with 9 bases lining up with TRBD2. CDR3 length: 15 amino acids. The junction had 6 bases not matched to a gene; V was cut back by 4 bases and J by 3 bases. Germline V gene lookup returns CDR1 ENHRY and CDR2 SYGVKD. The DNA for the CDR3 is TGTGCCATCAGTGTTTCTAGCGGGATCAAAGAGACCCAGTACTTC. Encoded protein: CAISVSSGIKETQYF.

V and J are TRBV2 and TRBJ2-1; 7 bases are shared with TRBD1. The CDR3 is 15 residues long. Per germline, CDR1 SNHLY and CDR2 FYNNEI. V shed 7 bases, J shed 5 bases, and the junction held 11 bases outside the gene matches. CDR3 region: CASTPDRVINNEQFF. DNA of the CDR3: TGTGCCAGCACACCTGACAGGGTAATCAACAATGAGCAGTTCTTC.

The gene calls are TRBV5-1 and TRBJ1-1, with 8 bases identical to TRBD1. The CDR3 covers 16 residues. The germline V gene encodes CDR1 SGHRS and CDR2 YFSETQ. The V segment lost 5 bases and the J segment 1 base; nucleotides outside the gene matches: 10. For the CDR3, the DNA is TGCGCCAGCAGACCACTACCCGGGACAGGGAACACTGAAGCTTTCTTT. This gives the protein CASRPLPGTGNTEAFF. Using reference TRBV5-1 and TRBJ1-1 for the parts outside the CDR3, the full variable domain is KAGVTQTPRYLIKTRGQQVTLSCSPISGHRSVSWYQQTPGQGLQFLFEYFSETQRNKGNFPGRFSGRQFSNSRSEMNVSTLELGDSALYLCASRPLPGTGNTEAFFGQGTRLTVV.

The chain joins TRBV5-1 to TRBJ2-7, with 7 bases that match TRBD1. The CDR3 extends over 15 amino acids. V gave up 0 bases and J gave up 6 bases; unmatched junction bases: 9. The germline gives CDR1 SGHRS, CDR2 YFSETQ. In nucleotides, the CDR3 is TGCGCCAGCAGCTTGGCCTTAGCAGGGGGTGGCGAGCAGTACTTC. It yields the protein CASSLALAGGGEQYF.

This clonotype was seen at least ten times. V usage is TRBV4-1 and J usage is TRBJ2-5, with D maybe TRBD2 (5 bases). Germline CDR1 is MGHRA and CDR2 is YSYEKL. With 1 base removed from V and 4 bases from J, the gap between germline ends came to 13 bases. The CDR3 length is 15 residues. CDR3 DNA: TGCGCCAGCAGCCAAGTCGAGGGTTTGGGAGAGACCCAGTACTTC. The encoded protein is CASSQVEGLGETQYF.

The rearrangement links TRBV9 to TRBJ1-1; D gene unclear. The CDR3 extends over 14 amino acids. CDR1 is SGDLS, CDR2 YYNGEE, per germline. The V and J ends lost 3 bases and 1 base respectively, with 10 bases between them. CDR3 region: CASSAGPANTEAFF. CDR3 DNA: TGTGCCAGCAGCGCAGGTCCAGCGAACACTGAAGCTTTCTTT.

This clonotype has at least ten counts. This sequence joins TRBV7-2 and TRBJ2-1; D is unclear. The V end lost 3 bases, the J end lost 8 bases, and 11 bases lay between the germline ends. Germline CDR1 SGHTA, CDR2 FQGNSA. This CDR3 has 13 residues. The CDR3 DNA sequence: TGTGCCAGCAGCTTCATCTTTCGGGATGAGCAGTTCTTC. This encodes CASSFIFRDEQFF.

This clonotype was observed at least ten times. The chain combines TRBV20-1 with TRBJ1-2, with D unresolved. The ends were cut back, 3 bases at V and 0 bases at J, with 11 bases in the middle. The CDR3 extends over 14 amino acids. The germline CDR1 and CDR2 sequences are DFQATT and SNEGSKA (reference sequence). The CDR3 here is CSASGQTTNYGYTF. The CDR3 region has the DNA TGCAGTGCTAGTGGGCAGACCACTAACTATGGCTACACCTTC.

The J gene is TRBJ2-5, the V gene TRBV7-8; D is unclear. Germline values: CDR1 SGHVS, CDR2 FQNEAQ. The CDR3 is 14 amino acids. V was clipped by 1 base and J by 5 bases, with 11 bases between them. The CDR3 DNA reads TGTGCCAGCAGCTTAGTGTTTACGGAGGAGACCCAGTACTTC. This codes for CASSLVFTEETQYF.

For this clonotype: A much larger clone lies one base from this, so it may be a read error. The genes are TRBV5-1 and TRBJ1-2, with 9 bases fitting TRBD1. The CDR3 has 16 amino acids. Germline V gene data show CDR1 as SGHRS and CDR2 as YFSETQ. CDR3 residues: CVSSLEVGTGSYGYTF. In nucleotides, the CDR3 is TGCGTCAGCAGCTTGGAGGTGGGGACAGGGTCCTATGGCTACACCTTC.

This clonotype has more than one count but fewer than ten. This rearrangement joins TRBV6-1 to TRBJ2-7, with 7 nucleotides matching TRBD1. Germline V gene data show CDR1 as MNHNS and CDR2 as SASEGT. V dropped 6 bases and J dropped 0; count of bases not matched to a gene: 11. The CDR3 loop spans 16 amino acids. CDR3 DNA sequence: TGTGCCAGCAGGAAGTCGACGACAGGGATCTCCTACGAGCAGTACTTC. It is translated as CASRKSTTGISYEQYF.

Ten or more counts support this clonotype. Here the CDR3 reads CASSSTGTGAYEQYF. The DNA of the CDR3 is TGCGCCAGCAGCTCGACCGGGACAGGGGCCTACGAGCAGTACTTC. The chain links TRBV5-1 to TRBJ2-7; TRBD1 matches at 10 bases. V lost 3 bases, J lost 2 bases, and 5 bases stayed unmatched. CDR1 is SGHRS and CDR2 is YFSETQ in the germline V gene. The CDR3 sequence is 15 residues long. Full variable domain (remainder filled in from reference TRBV5-1 and TRBJ2-7): KAGVTQTPRYLIKTRGQQVTLSCSPISGHRSVSWYQQTPGQGLQFLFEYFSETQRNKGNFPGRFSGRQFSNSRSEMNVSTLELGDSALYLCASSSTGTGAYEQYFGPGTRLTVT.

The chain links TRBV9 to TRBJ2-1; D is perhaps TRBD1 or TRBD2 (5 bases each). The length of the CDR3 is 17 residues. Trimming stripped 4 bases from V and 0 bases from J, with 17 bases between. Germline V gives CDR1 SGDLS, CDR2 YYNGEE. The CDR3 DNA is TGTGCCAGCAGCCCCCCGCTGAGGGGAAGCTCCTACAATGAGCAGTTCTTC. It yields the protein CASSPPLRGSSYNEQFF.

This clonotype came up a few times. The chain has TRBV20-1 and TRBJ1-2, with TRBD1 as a possible D gene (6 bases). The CDR3 is 15 residues long. CDR1 and CDR2 (germline): DFQATT, SNEGSKA (reference sequence). V dropped 4 bases and J dropped 5 bases, with 20 bases sitting between them. As DNA, the CDR3 is TGCAGTGCTAATCAGGGACACGATGTCCTTTATGGCTACACCTTC. Translating it yields CSANQGHDVLYGYTF.

This chain joins TRBV20-1 and TRBJ2-3; D ambiguous. V was cut by 2 bases and J by 3 bases, with 15 bases left in between. The CDR3 has 15 residues. Germline V gives CDR1 DFQATT, CDR2 SNEGSKA (reference sequence). Here the CDR3 reads CSARRQASGTDTQYF. The CDR3 DNA reads as TGCAGTGCTAGAAGGCAGGCCTCTGGGACAGATACGCAGTATTTT.

This clonotype has more than one count but fewer than ten. This sequence joins TRBV4-1 and TRBJ2-3, with a tentative D call TRBD2 (5 bases). Germline-derived CDR1 and CDR2 are MGHRA and YSYEKL. V was trimmed by 4 bases and J by 3 bases, leaving 17 bases between them. The CDR3 loop spans 16 amino acids. The CDR3 region is CASSREQMLATDTQYF. In DNA form, the CDR3 reads TGCGCCAGCAGCCGAGAGCAGATGCTAGCAACAGATACGCAGTATTTT.

The chain joins TRBV6-6 to TRBJ2-7; 11 bases agree with TRBD2. TRBJ2-5 explains the end of the DNA better; the J call may be wrong. CDR1 is MNHNY, CDR2 SVGAGI, per germline (reference sequence). The CDR3 extends over 14 amino acids. The CDR3 reads CASRLAGPRETQYF. The DNA for the CDR3 is TGTGCCAGCCGACTAGCGGGGCCACGAGAGACCCAGTACTTC.

The V call is TRBV5-1, the J call TRBJ1-5; D is perhaps TRBD1 (5 bases). Germline values: CDR1 SGHRS, CDR2 YFSETQ. With 4 bases removed from V and 0 bases from J, the gap between germline ends came to 23 bases. The CDR3 contains 19 residues. CDR3 sequence (DNA): TGCGCCAGCAGCCCAGGAACTCGGGACGGCCCATATAGCAATCAGCCCCAGCATTTT. Its protein is CASSPGTRDGPYSNQPQHF.

There are many counts of this clonotype. This chain connects TRBV27 to TRBJ2-2; no reliable D call. The CDR3 is 13 residues long. Per the germline V gene, CDR1 is MNHEY and CDR2 is SMNVEV (reference sequence). The V end lost 6 bases, the J end lost 0 bases, and 5 bases lay between the germline ends. The CDR3, as DNA: TGTGCCAGCAGCTTAACGAACACCGGGGAGCTGTTTTTT. The encoded protein is CASSLTNTGELFF.

This chain joins TRBV6-1 and TRBJ1-5; D gene ambiguous. CDR1 and CDR2 from the germline V gene are MNHNS and SASEGT. The length of the CDR3 is 15 residues. The V end lost 6 bases, the J end lost 0 bases, and 12 bases lay between the germline ends. CDR3: CASREGGYSNQPQHF. In DNA form, the CDR3 reads TGTGCCAGCAGGGAGGGAGGGTATAGCAATCAGCCCCAGCATTTT.

Turning to this clonotype: A much larger clone lies a single base off, so this may be a read error. The chain joins TRBV4-2 to TRBJ2-7; 8 bases agree with TRBD2. The CDR3 sequence is 14 residues long. The germline gives CDR1 LGHNA, CDR2 YNFKEQ. CDR3 sequence reads: CVSSQAGASYEQYF. As DNA, the CDR3 is TGTGTCAGCAGCCAAGCGGGGGCCTCCTACGAGCAGTACTTC.

The chain recombines TRBV7-2 with TRBJ2-2; no reliable D call. This CDR3 has 15 residues. Germline V CDR1 and CDR2: SGHTA, FQGNSA. Trimming stripped 3 bases from V and 8 bases from J, with 16 bases between. CDR3 sequence (DNA): TGTGCCAGCAGCTTTGGGTGGAATAGAGCGGGGGAGCTGTTTTTT. Translated, it gives CASSFGWNRAGELFF.

About this clonotype itself: The junction differs from germline at one of its ends, possibly a read error. The chain couples TRBV11-1 to TRBJ2-1; unclear D gene. Germline CDR1 is SGHAT and CDR2 is FQDESV (reference sequence). This CDR3 has 13 amino acids. CDR3 protein: CANSLGSYNEQFF. CDR3 bases: TGTGCCAACAGCCTAGGCAGTTACAATGAGCAGTTCTTC.

In this sample, this clonotype turned up a few times. The chain employs TRBV19 and TRBJ2-1, with TRBD1 as a possible D gene (6 bases). CDR1 and CDR2 from the germline V gene are LNHDA and SQIVND (reference sequence). CDR3 size: 16 residues. Trimming removed 5 bases at V and 3 bases at J, with 17 bases between. The CDR3: CASSEPQGYLYNEQFF. CDR3 coding DNA: TGTGCCAGTAGTGAGCCACAGGGCTATCTCTACAATGAGCAGTTCTTC.

This clonotype occurred many times. The chain joins TRBV6-2 or TRBV6-3 to TRBJ2-1; 8 bases align to TRBD2. The CDR3 runs 14 residues. V trimming: 6 bases; J trimming: 5 bases; junction bases outside the gene matches: 6. Germline lookup yields CDR1 MNHEY and CDR2 SVGEGT. CDR3 nucleotide sequence: TGTGCCAGCAGCCCCCTAGCGGGTCACAATGAGCAGTTCTTC. Its protein is CASSPLAGHNEQFF.

On this clonotype itself: This may be a read error, as it is one base from a much larger clone. V is TRBV12-3 or TRBV12-4 and J is TRBJ2-3, with D maybe TRBD2 (5 bases). The CDR3 is 12 amino acids. DNA for the CDR3: TGTGCCAGCAGTTGGGGAGCAGATGCGCAGTATTTT. This codes for CASSWGADAQYF.

This clonotype came up a few times. This chain links TRBV5-5 with TRBJ1-4; unclear D gene. The CDR3 length is 16 residues. Germline V CDR1 and CDR2: SGHKS, YYEKEE (reference sequence). Trimming removed 1 base at V and 6 bases at J, with 16 bases between. The CDR3 coding sequence is TGTGCCAGCAGCTTGACTCGGGGAGGAGCGGATGAAAAACTGTTTTTT. Protein sequence: CASSLTRGGADEKLFF. Using reference TRBV5-5 and TRBJ1-4 for the parts outside the CDR3, the full variable domain is DAGVTQSPTHLIKTRGQQVTLRCSPISGHKSVSWYQQVLGQGPQFIFQYYEKEERGRGNFPDRFSARQFPNYSSELNVNALLLGDSALYLCASSLTRGGADEKLFFGSGTQLSVL.

This clonotype was detected a few times. The CDR3 DNA sequence: TGTGCCAGCAGAGCCGGAACATCGGCCCAGCATTTT. Residues: CASRAGTSAQHF. The rearrangement links TRBV12-3 or TRBV12-4 to TRBJ1-5; no clear D gene. This CDR3 comprises 12 residues. Trimming took 6 bases from V and 11 from J, leaving 14 bases between them.

The chain links TRBV5-1 to TRBJ1-1; D not resolved. The CDR3 covers 14 residues. Germline values: CDR1 SGHRS, CDR2 YFSETQ. Trimming cost V 0 bases and J 7 bases, with 13 bases left between them. The CDR3 spells CASSLDVDSSEAFF. DNA of the CDR3: TGCGCCAGCAGCTTGGATGTCGATTCCAGTGAAGCTTTCTTT.